A single sample is the source of the 20 T cell receptor beta chains below, sequenced in a study of blood T cell repertoires in COVID-19. Sequencing was performed with immunoSEQ multiplex PCR; in TCRdb, only in-frame clones are kept and a portion is missing. The sample contains just under 250,000 clones, approximately 83% of which appear only once. The sequenced material came from peripheral blood. The receptors come from a young woman who had recovered from COVID-19.

The V and J genes are TRBV9 and TRBJ2-1; 11 nucleotides align to TRBD2. V shed 4 bases and J 7 bases; nucleotides not matched to a gene: 10. This CDR3 spans 16 amino acids. Germline V gene lookup returns CDR1 SGDLS and CDR2 YYNGEE. CDR3 in DNA: TGTGCCAGCAGCTCTAATCTAGCGGGGGGTGTGAATGAGCAGTTCTTC. Amino acids: CASSSNLAGGVNEQFF.

V gene TRBV5-4 combines with J gene TRBJ1-1; D possibly corresponds to TRBD1 (5 bases). The germline V gene has CDR1 SGHNT and CDR2 YYREEE (reference sequence). V was trimmed by 6 bases and J by 4 bases, leaving 25 bases between them. CDR3 size: 17 residues. CDR3: CASNPGGVPPPITEAFF. The CDR3 DNA follows: TGTGCCAGCAATCCGGGGGGGGTTCCCCCTCCGATCACTGAAGCTTTCTTT.

CDR3 DNA: TGTGCCAGCAGCTTAGCGAGCGGGGGGGCCTACGAGCAGTACTTC. This translates into CASSLASGGAYEQYF. This sequence joins TRBV7-2 and TRBJ2-7, with 10 bases fitting TRBD2. This CDR3 comprises 15 residues. CDR1 is SGHTA and CDR2 is FQGNSA in the germline V gene. The ends lost 0 bases at V and 2 bases at J; junction bases unmatched: 1.

The chain combines TRBV15 with TRBJ1-1, with 7 nucleotides matching TRBD1. Germline V lookup: CDR1 LNHNV, CDR2 YYDKDF (reference sequence). Losses at the gene ends were 7 bases for V and 2 bases for J; bases not matched to a gene: 16. The CDR3 covers 17 residues. The CDR3 sequence is CATTYLGRGTANTEAFF. CDR3 in DNA: TGTGCCACCACCTACCTAGGACGGGGGACAGCTAACACTGAAGCTTTCTTT.

The rearrangement links TRBV14 to TRBJ1-2; the D is unclear. V was clipped by 1 base and J by 4 bases, with 7 bases between them. CDR3 length equals 13 residues. From germline, CDR1 is SGHDN and CDR2 FVKESK. The CDR3 loop is CASSQVRSYGYTF. DNA for the CDR3: TGTGCCAGCAGCCAAGTCCGGAGCTATGGCTACACCTTC.

This chain uses TRBV7-6 with TRBJ2-2; no clear D. V lost 2 bases, J lost 3 bases, and 7 bases lay in between. CDR1 is SGHVS, CDR2 FNYEAQ, per germline. The CDR3 length is 14 residues. The CDR3 DNA sequence: TGTGCCAGCAGCTTATATGAGGACACCGGGGAGCTGTTTTTT. Its protein is CASSLYEDTGELFF.

The chain uses TRBV7-2 and TRBJ2-5; possibly TRBD1 for D (6 bases). Trimming pared 5 bases from V and 6 bases from J, leaving 16 bases between. The germline V gene encodes CDR1 SGHTA and CDR2 FQGNSA. The CDR3 length is 14 residues. The CDR3 sequence: CASSPDVGAKTQYF. CDR3 DNA: TGTGCCAGCAGCCCCGATGTGGGGGCAAAGACCCAGTACTTC. Based on the CDR3 plus reference TRBV7-2 and TRBJ2-5, the full variable domain is GAGVSQSPSNKVTEKGKDVELRCDPISGHTALYWYRQSLGQGLEFLIYFQGNSAPDKSGLPSDRFSAERTGGSVSTLTIQRTQQEDSAVYLCASSPDVGAKTQYFGPGTRLLVL.

V usage is TRBV5-1 and J usage is TRBJ2-1; D is undetermined. The CDR3 sequence is 14 residues long. CDR1 is SGHRS, CDR2 YFSETQ, per germline. V was pared by 2 bases and J by 5 bases, with 11 bases between. The CDR3 nucleotides read TGCGCCAGCAGCTTCCAGACTGGAAACAATGAGCAGTTCTTC. Its protein product is CASSFQTGNNEQFF. Filled out from reference TRBV5-1 and TRBJ2-1, the complete variable domain reads KAGVTQTPRYLIKTRGQQVTLSCSPISGHRSVSWYQQTPGQGLQFLFEYFSETQRNKGNFPGRFSGRQFSNSRSEMNVSTLELGDSALYLCASSFQTGNNEQFFGPGTRLTVL.

The V and J genes are TRBV6-5 and TRBJ2-3, with a tentative D call TRBD2 (5 bases). Trimming cost V 7 bases and J 1 base, with 15 bases left between them. Per the germline V gene, CDR1 is MNHEY and CDR2 is SVGAGI. The CDR3 is 15 amino acids. CDR3 in amino acids: CASKWVHSGTDTQYF. CDR3 DNA sequence: TGTGCCAGCAAGTGGGTTCATAGCGGCACAGATACGCAGTATTTT.

This rearrangement joins TRBV18 to TRBJ2-1; D perhaps matches TRBD2 (7 bases). V was trimmed by 6 bases and J by 6 bases, leaving 18 bases between them. This CDR3 is 15 amino acids long. CDR1 and CDR2 from the germline V gene are KGHSH and LQKENI. The CDR3 spells CASSDVWGGRNEQFF. The CDR3 region has the DNA TGTGCCAGCTCCGACGTATGGGGGGGGCGCAATGAGCAGTTCTTC.

The chain uses TRBV5-4 and TRBJ2-7; 8 bases fit TRBD1. Looked up from germline, CDR1 is SGHNT and CDR2 is YYREEE (reference sequence). The CDR3 has 13 residues. Unmatched junction bases numbered 3, after V lost 5 bases and J lost 2 bases. CDR3 sequence: CASRPDRAYEQYF. DNA for the CDR3: TGTGCCAGCAGACCGGACAGGGCCTACGAGCAGTACTTC. The variable domain in full, completed from reference TRBV5-4 and TRBJ2-7, reads ETGVTQSPTHLIKTRGQQVTLRCSSQSGHNTVSWYQQALGQGPQFIFQYYREEENGRGNFPPRFSGLQFPNYSSELNVNALELDDSALYLCASRPDRAYEQYFGPGTRLTVT.

Written as DNA, the CDR3 is TGTGCCAGCTCACTCGGGACAGGGGGACCTACCGGCTTTGACGAGCAGTACTTC. The encoded protein is CASSLGTGGPTGFDEQYF. This rearrangement joins TRBV18 to TRBJ2-7; 11 nucleotides agree with TRBD1. Germline V gene sequence: CDR1 KGHSH, CDR2 LQKENI. The CDR3 extends over 18 amino acids. J gave up 5 bases and V 4 bases, and 16 bases lay outside the gene matches.

This clone appeared a single time. The CDR3 DNA follows: TGTGCCAGCAGTGATTTCGGGGGGGTTGGGTACCAAGAGACCCAGTACTTC. Translation: CASSDFGGVGYQETQYF. The chain links TRBV2 to TRBJ2-5; 8 bases agree with TRBD2. Germline V gives CDR1 SNHLY, CDR2 FYNNEI. The CDR3 spans 17 residues. Trimming removed 3 bases from V and 0 bases from J; junction bases left unmatched: 9.

This clone was picked up one time. The V gene is TRBV18, the J gene TRBJ1-5; 10 nucleotides agree with TRBD1. The V gene end was trimmed by 3 bases and the J gene end by 2 bases; junction bases not matched to a gene: 7. The CDR3 runs to 17 residues. Germline V CDR1 and CDR2: KGHSH, LQKENI. Written as DNA, the CDR3 is TGTGCCAGCTCACCCGGGACAGGGGCAGGGGGCAATCAGCCCCAGCATTTT. This sequence encodes CASSPGTGAGGNQPQHF.

This clone was counted a single time. The genes are TRBV2 and TRBJ2-4; 8 bases align to TRBD1. This CDR3 comprises 14 residues. CDR1 and CDR2 from the germline V gene are SNHLY and FYNNEI. Trimming took 6 bases from V and 7 from J; bases not matched to a gene: 8. CDR3 DNA sequence: TGTGCCAGCAGAGACGGGGGACAGGCGAACATTCAGTACTTC. It is translated as CASRDGGQANIQYF.

The gene calls are TRBV6-2 or TRBV6-3 and TRBJ1-5, with TRBD1 as a possible D gene (5 bases). Between the trimmed V and J ends, which lost 0 bases and 11 bases, there was a span of 8 bases. The CDR3 is 12 residues long. In germline, CDR1 is MNHEY, CDR2 SVGEGT. The CDR3 here is CASSYSGGAQHF. The CDR3, as DNA: TGTGCCAGCAGTTACTCGGGGGGGGCCCAGCATTTT.

V gene TRBV2 combines with J gene TRBJ2-2, with 9 positions matching TRBD1. This CDR3 comprises 16 residues. Per germline, CDR1 SNHLY and CDR2 FYNNEI. V gave up 5 bases and J gave up 4 bases; unmatched junction bases: 8. The CDR3 DNA reads TGTGCCAGCAGTTCCGGGACAGGGCGGGCCACCGGGGAGCTGTTTTTT. As protein: CASSSGTGRATGELFF.

The chain combines TRBV10-3 with TRBJ1-3; 7 nucleotides align to TRBD1. Germline CDR1 is ENHRY and CDR2 is SYGVKD. The CDR3 is made up of 15 amino acids. Germline trimming cut 6 bases from V and 2 bases from J; bases unmatched to any gene: 7. CDR3 protein: CAIRKTGTAGNTIYF. The CDR3 DNA reads TGTGCCATCAGAAAGACCGGGACAGCTGGAAACACCATATATTTT.

V is TRBV5-1 and J is TRBJ2-3; D might be TRBD1 (5 bases). There are 13 residues in the CDR3. The V end was cut by 5 bases, the J end by 6 bases, with 13 bases between. The germline gives CDR1 SGHRS, CDR2 YFSETQ. The CDR3 spells CASSLDIRDTQYF. As DNA, the CDR3 is TGCGCCAGCAGTCTGGACATTCGGGATACGCAGTATTTT.

The chain has TRBV27 and TRBJ2-1; D is possibly TRBD1 (6 bases). V lost 3 bases and J 0 bases, leaving 9 bases between the germline ends. Germline CDR1 reads MNHEY; CDR2 reads SMNVEV (reference sequence). This CDR3 is built from 15 residues. The CDR3 region has the DNA TGTGCCAGCAGTTTGGGGACAATCTCCTACAATGAGCAGTTCTTC. Translation gives CASSLGTISYNEQFF.